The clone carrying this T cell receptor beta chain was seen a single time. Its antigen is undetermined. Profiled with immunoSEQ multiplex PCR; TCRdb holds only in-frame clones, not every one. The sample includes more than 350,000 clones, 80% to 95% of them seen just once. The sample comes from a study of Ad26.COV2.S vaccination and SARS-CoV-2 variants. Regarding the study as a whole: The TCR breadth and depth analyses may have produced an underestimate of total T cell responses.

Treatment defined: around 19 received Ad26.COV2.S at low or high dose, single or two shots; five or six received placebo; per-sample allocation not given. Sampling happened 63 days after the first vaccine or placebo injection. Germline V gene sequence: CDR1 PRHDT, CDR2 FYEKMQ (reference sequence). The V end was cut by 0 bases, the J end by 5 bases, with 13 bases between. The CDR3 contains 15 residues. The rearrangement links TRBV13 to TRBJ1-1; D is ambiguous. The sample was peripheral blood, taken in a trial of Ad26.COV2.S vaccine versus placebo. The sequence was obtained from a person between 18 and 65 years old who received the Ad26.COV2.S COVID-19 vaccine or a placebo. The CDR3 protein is CASSLGTEGGTEAFF. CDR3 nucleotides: TGTGCCAGCAGCTTAGGTACAGAAGGCGGGACTGAAGCTTTCTTT.